Shown below are 26 T cell receptor beta chains from a single sample sequenced in a study of PD-L1 blockade in urothelial cancer listed by TCRdb under 2017. Read against the paper, the sample's time point label means: peripheral blood 6 weeks after treatment start. Library preparation employed the immunoSEQ multiplex PCR assay. TCRdb's version of the immuneACCESS table is confined to in-frame rearrangements and falls short of the full clone set. An unresolved V gene accounts for under half of the shortfall where checked; the remainder is of unknown origin. The sample table holds about 25,000 clones, of which 82% were seen once. Jointly, the top ten make up about 1.6% of the sample. Material: PBMCs, obtained around atezolizumab (anti-PD-L1) treatment. The receptors were sampled from a man in his 70s with urothelial cancer.

This chain uses TRBV27 with TRBJ1-4; no clear D. The CDR3 sequence is 14 residues long. Germline V gives CDR1 MNHEY, CDR2 SMNVEV (reference sequence). V lost 6 bases to trimming and J lost 7 bases, with 15 bases between them. CDR3 residues: CASRPRHRVEKLFF. CDR3 in DNA: TGTGCCAGCAGACCCAGGCATCGCGTTGAAAAACTGTTTTTT.

The chain couples TRBV15 to TRBJ1-5, with unresolved D. The CDR3 consists of 13 residues. Per the germline V gene, CDR1 is LNHNV and CDR2 is YYDKDF (reference sequence). V was cut by 0 bases and J by 4 bases, with 4 bases left in between. CDR3 in amino acids: CATSRDRNQPQHF. As DNA, the CDR3 is TGTGCCACCAGCAGAGATCGGAATCAGCCCCAGCATTTT.

J is TRBJ1-1 and V is TRBV30; unclear D gene. V was pared by 8 bases and J by 1 base, with 8 bases between. This CDR3 has 11 amino acids. Germline CDR1 reads GTSNPN; CDR2 reads SVGIG (reference sequence). This CDR3 reads CAGERNTEAFF. In DNA, the CDR3 is TGTGCCGGAGAGCGGAACACTGAAGCTTTCTTT.

V gene TRBV6-5 combines with J gene TRBJ1-4; 8 bases are a match to TRBD1. The CDR3 is made up of 16 amino acids. J was trimmed by 4 bases and V by 0 bases; bases with no gene match: 4. Germline lookup yields CDR1 MNHEY and CDR2 SVGAGI. CDR3 residues: CASSYSGDRYNEKLFF. The CDR3 DNA sequence: TGTGCCAGCAGTTACTCGGGGGACAGGTATAATGAAAAACTGTTTTTT.

This clone was found once. J is TRBJ2-4 and V is TRBV27, with D maybe TRBD1 (6 bases). The V end was cut by 2 bases, the J end by 4 bases, with 18 bases between. CDR3 length: 17 residues. Germline V lookup: CDR1 MNHEY, CDR2 SMNVEV (reference sequence). CDR3 nucleotide sequence: TGTGCCAGCAGTTTAAGATCCCCCCCGGGACAAAAAAACATTCAGTACTTC. This codes for CASSLRSPPGQKNIQYF.

This chain connects TRBV19 to TRBJ1-5; 7 bases are a match to TRBD1. Trimming removed 6 bases from V and 6 bases from J; junction bases left unmatched: 11. The CDR3 consists of 15 residues. Germline values: CDR1 LNHDA, CDR2 SQIVND (reference sequence). As DNA, the CDR3 is TGTGCCAGTAGGAGGGCAGGGGGAGTCGGTCAGCCCCAGCATTTT. Translation: CASRRAGGVGQPQHF.

The gene calls are TRBV9 and TRBJ1-1, with D perhaps TRBD1 (5 bases). CDR1 is SGDLS, CDR2 YYNGEE, per germline. This CDR3 region has 15 residues. V lost 0 bases and J lost 1, with 10 bases in between. This CDR3 is CASSVVMGGNTEAFF. CDR3 DNA sequence: TGTGCCAGCAGCGTAGTGATGGGGGGGAACACTGAAGCTTTCTTT.

This rearrangement joins TRBV27 to TRBJ1-1; 8 nucleotides align to TRBD1. Trimming cost V 5 bases and J 1 base; bases outside gene matches: 6. The CDR3 loop spans 15 amino acids. Germline loops: CDR1 MNHEY, CDR2 SMNVEV (reference sequence). The CDR3 is CASSPGTGANTEAFF. The CDR3 DNA sequence: TGTGCCAGCAGTCCAGGGACAGGAGCGAACACTGAAGCTTTCTTT.

This clone is judged medium-sized. The CDR3 loop reads CASSFQGTGRGGYTF. Here the CDR3 DNA reads TGTGCCAGCAGCTTTCAGGGGACAGGGCGTGGGGGCTACACCTTC. This chain uses TRBV7-9 with TRBJ1-2, with 9 positions matching TRBD1. Germline V gene lookup returns CDR1 SEHNR and CDR2 FQNEAQ (reference sequence). This CDR3 is 15 amino acids long. The V and J ends lost 3 bases and 8 bases, in that order; junction bases with no gene match: 10.

This chain uses TRBV19 with TRBJ2-7; D uncertain. V shed 3 bases and J shed 2 bases, with 8 bases lying between them. Germline CDR1 LNHDA, CDR2 SQIVND (reference sequence). The CDR3 covers 13 residues. The CDR3 sequence: CASSMSSPYEQYF. The CDR3 bases are TGTGCCAGTAGTATGTCGTCCCCCTACGAGCAGTACTTC.

In its sample, this clone ranks as medium-sized (0.01 to 0.1%). The rearrangement uses TRBV11-2 and TRBJ2-7, with 8 bases identical to TRBD1. V shed 5 bases, J shed 7 bases, and the junction held 10 bases outside the gene matches. CDR1 is SGHAT, CDR2 FQNNGV, per germline. This CDR3 is 14 amino acids long. DNA for the CDR3: TGTGCCAGCAGCCCTAGGACAGGGAAAGGGGAGCAGTACTTC. Amino acid sequence: CASSPRTGKGEQYF. Based on the CDR3 plus reference TRBV11-2 and TRBJ2-7, the full variable domain is EAGVAQSPRYKIIEKRQSVAFWCNPISGHATLYWYQQILGQGPKLLIQFQNNGVVDDSQLPKDRFSAERLKGVDSTLKIQPAKLEDSAVYLCASSPRTGKGEQYFGPGTRLTVT.

The chain recombines TRBV21-1 with TRBJ2-7; TRBD1, as called in the table, went unchecked against the DNA. TRBV21-1 is deemed a pseudogene. CDR3 length equals 14 residues. For the CDR3, the DNA is TGTGCCAGCAGCAAAGTACCCCAGTCCTACGAGCAGTACTTC. Its protein product is CASSKVPQSYEQYF.

The chain carries TRBV28 and TRBJ2-7, with 8 nucleotides matching TRBD1. The germline CDR1 and CDR2 sequences are MDHEN and SYDVKM. The ends lost 5 bases at V and 0 bases at J; junction bases unmatched: 6. CDR3 length equals 15 residues. CDR3 in amino acids: CASSPTGTGSYEQYF. DNA for the CDR3: TGTGCCAGCAGTCCGACCGGGACAGGCTCCTACGAGCAGTACTTC.

This clone showed up just once. The J gene is TRBJ1-1, the V gene TRBV4-3, with D hard to call. Trimming removed 5 bases from V and 4 bases from J, with 20 bases in between. CDR1 and CDR2 from the germline V gene are LGHNA and YSLEER. CDR3 length: 16 amino acids. CDR3 loop: CASSDLIRGLVTEAFF. The DNA of the CDR3 is TGCGCCAGCAGCGACCTCATAAGAGGGCTGGTCACTGAAGCTTTCTTT.

The gene calls are TRBV5-1 and TRBJ2-2; D possibly corresponds to TRBD2 (6 bases). The CDR3 has 13 amino acids. Germline assignment: CDR1 SGHRS and CDR2 YFSETQ. Trimming removed 5 bases from V and 5 bases from J, with 10 bases in between. In DNA form, the CDR3 reads TGCGCCAGCAGTCGGGGGAATACCGGGGAGCTGTTTTTT. This sequence encodes CASSRGNTGELFF. Using reference TRBV5-1 and TRBJ2-2 for the parts outside the CDR3, the full variable domain is KAGVTQTPRYLIKTRGQQVTLSCSPISGHRSVSWYQQTPGQGLQFLFEYFSETQRNKGNFPGRFSGRQFSNSRSEMNVSTLELGDSALYLCASSRGNTGELFFGEGSRLTVL.

The genes are TRBV28 and TRBJ2-1; 12 nucleotides align to TRBD1. The CDR3 runs 18 residues. The trim removed 4 bases at V and 1 base at J, leaving 8 bases unmatched. Looked up from germline, CDR1 is MDHEN and CDR2 is SYDVKM. Here the CDR3 reads CASSSSPGQGASYNEQFF. The CDR3, as DNA: TGTGCCAGCAGTTCCTCCCCGGGACAGGGGGCATCCTACAATGAGCAGTTCTTC.

This chain connects TRBV7-2 to TRBJ2-7, with 9 positions matching TRBD1. Germline V gene data show CDR1 as SGHTA and CDR2 as FQGNSA. The CDR3 length is 14 residues. V lost 5 bases and J lost 1; bases outside the gene matches: 3. The CDR3 spells CASSRQGVSYEQYF. The CDR3 coding sequence is TGTGCCAGCAGCCGACAGGGGGTTTCCTACGAGCAGTACTTC.

This clone appeared a few times. This rearrangement joins TRBV5-4 to TRBJ2-1, with a tentative D call TRBD1 (5 bases). The CDR3 consists of 14 residues. In germline, CDR1 is SGHNT, CDR2 YYREEE (reference sequence). V lost 0 bases, J lost 8 bases, and 12 bases lay in between. CDR3 residues: CASSLGQTIYEQFF. The DNA of the CDR3 is TGTGCCAGCAGCTTGGGACAGACAATCTATGAGCAGTTCTTC.

This rearrangement joins TRBV11-3 to TRBJ2-7, with D tentatively TRBD2 (5 bases). Germline values: CDR1 SGHNT, CDR2 YENEEA. This CDR3 spans 15 amino acids. Between the trimmed V and J ends, which lost 5 bases and 5 bases, there was a span of 19 bases. The CDR3 DNA reads as TGTGCCAGCAGCCCGACTATGGTTGAAACCCACGAGCAGTACTTC. Its protein is CASSPTMVETHEQYF.

This rearrangement joins TRBV9 to TRBJ2-3, with TRBD2 identical over 10 bases. V was clipped by 0 bases and J by 3 bases; unmatched bases: 7. This CDR3 is built from 17 residues. Germline CDR1 and CDR2: SGDLS and YYNGEE. CDR3: CASSVAGTSAPTDTQYF. In DNA form, the CDR3 reads TGTGCCAGCAGCGTAGCTGGGACTAGCGCCCCGACAGATACGCAGTATTTT.

The rearrangement uses TRBV28 and TRBJ1-2, with a tentative D call TRBD1 (5 bases). V was clipped by 1 base and J by 8 bases, with 20 bases between them. In germline, CDR1 is MDHEN, CDR2 SYDVKM. The length of the CDR3 is 16 residues. CDR3 amino acids: CASSLFQGSTSTGYTF. DNA for the CDR3: TGTGCCAGCAGTTTATTCCAGGGTTCGACATCTACAGGCTACACCTTC.

The chain recombines TRBV11-1 with TRBJ2-5, with TRBD2 matching 9 bases. V gave up 3 bases and J gave up 3 bases; unmatched junction bases: 5. The CDR3 contains 15 residues. Germline V gene data show CDR1 as SGHAT and CDR2 as FQDESV (reference sequence). The CDR3 bases are TGTGCCAGCAGCTTGGGCAGGACTAGCGAAGAGACCCAGTACTTC. It is translated as CASSLGRTSEETQYF.

This chain links TRBV9 with TRBJ2-5; a weak D match, TRBD1 (6 bases). This CDR3 is built from 16 residues. Germline V gene lookup returns CDR1 SGDLS and CDR2 YYNGEE. Trimming stripped 4 bases from V and 4 bases from J, with 20 bases between. The CDR3 sequence: CASSPGRGGRGETQYF. The DNA for the CDR3 is TGTGCCAGCAGCCCTGGCAGAGGGGGAAGGGGAGAGACCCAGTACTTC. Drawing the rest from reference TRBV9 and TRBJ2-5, the complete variable domain is DSGVTQTPKHLITATGQRVTLRCSPRSGDLSVYWYQQSLDQGLQFLIQYYNGEERAKGNILERFSAQQFPDLHSELNLSSLELGDSALYFCASSPGRGGRGETQYFGPGTRLLVL.

This chain joins TRBV19 and TRBJ2-3; 13 nucleotides line up with TRBD2. The junction had 7 bases not matched to a gene; V was cut back by 3 bases and J by 4 bases. Per germline, CDR1 LNHDA and CDR2 SQIVND (reference sequence). The CDR3 covers 17 residues. The CDR3 bases are TGTGCCAGTAGTATCAAACTAGCGGGAGGGCCATCAGATACGCAGTATTTT. It encodes CASSIKLAGGPSDTQYF.

J is TRBJ1-2 and V is TRBV19; a possible D gene is TRBD1 (6 bases). V was pared by 5 bases and J by 0 bases, with 10 bases between. The germline CDR1 and CDR2 sequences are LNHDA and SQIVND (reference sequence). This CDR3 comprises 14 residues. Here the CDR3 reads CASSQTGSNYGYTF. The CDR3 nucleotides are TGTGCCAGTAGTCAAACAGGGTCTAACTATGGCTACACCTTC.

This chain uses TRBV23-1 with TRBJ2-7, with TRBD1 as a possible D gene (5 bases). TRBV23-1 is marked as an open reading frame, function uncertain. Trimming pared 3 bases from V and 6 bases from J, leaving 12 bases between. The CDR3 spans 13 residues. The CDR3 protein is CASSQPRVTEQYF. DNA of the CDR3: TGCGCCAGCAGTCAGCCCAGGGTAACCGAGCAGTACTTC.